Listed below are T cell receptor beta chains from one sample, sequenced in a study of control samples from healthy donors and cancer patients. Profiling relied on immunoSEQ multiplex PCR, and the TCRdb table lists in-frame clones only, not all of them. The table includes around 51,000 clones, around 80% detected once. The sample consisted of blood. The receptors originated from a man aged 65 to 85 in good health. The CDR3 runs from the conserved cysteine through the conserved F or W. The order of the fields is V gene, clone size, J gene, D gene, CDR3 DNA, CDR3 protein. The D gene is left open where the match is weak. Size is stated for part of the rows, as once, few or many counts, or as a class when the clone is expanded.

TRBV3-1/TRBV3-2	-	TRBJ2-7	-	TGTGCCAGCAGCCAAGTGCAAGATAGCTACGAGCAGTACTTC	CASSQVQDSYEQYF
TRBV18	few	TRBJ2-5	-	TGTGCCAGCTCACCAGAGGGGGAGACCCAGTACTTC	CASSPEGETQYF
TRBV21-1	-	TRBJ2-4	-	TGTGCCAGCAGCCAGTCCTCCCGGGAGGGAGCCAAAAACATTCAGTACTTC	CASSQSSREGAKNIQYF
TRBV2	-	TRBJ2-7	TRBD1	TGTGCCAGCAGCGGACAGGGGGCAATGGGGGAGCAGTACTTC	CASSGQGAMGEQYF
TRBV10-2	-	TRBJ1-2	-	TGCGCCAGTGGACAGAACTATGGCTACACCTTC	CASGQNYGYTF
TRBV30	-	TRBJ2-1	TRBD2	TGTGCCTGGAGTTTCCTAGCGGGGGGCTACAATGAGCAGTTCTTC	CAWSFLAGGYNEQFF
TRBV4-1	-	TRBJ2-7	-	TGCGCCAGCAGCCAAGTACTAGAAGGCGAGCAGTACTTC	CASSQVLEGEQYF
TRBV12-5	-	TRBJ2-2	-	TGTGCTAGTGGTAACTGCCCGCCCCCCCCGGGACTGACGGGAGAGGGGGTCACCGGGGAGCTGTTTTTT	CASGNCPPPPGLTGEGVTGELFF
TRBV14	once	TRBJ2-5	TRBD2	TGTGCCAGCAGCCGGGGCGGGAGAGCAGAGACCCAGTACTTC	CASSRGGRAETQYF
TRBV30	-	TRBJ2-2	TRBD2	TGTGCCTGGCAGCGGGAGGGGAACACCGGGGAGCTGTTTTTT	CAWQREGNTGELFF
TRBV18	-	TRBJ1-1	TRBD1	TGTGCCAGCTCACGTGGGGACAGGGGTGTCACTGAAGCTTTCTTT	CASSRGDRGVTEAFF
TRBV28	-	TRBJ2-2	TRBD1	TGTGCCAGCAATCCGGGACAGATCACCGGGGAGCTGTTTTTT	CASNPGQITGELFF
TRBV5-1	-	TRBJ2-1	-	TGCGCCAGCAGCTTGGGCTCAGACGGGAATGAGCAGTTCTTC	CASSLGSDGNEQFF
TRBV28	-	TRBJ1-5	-	TGTGCCAGCAGTTTAAGTGGTAGCAATCAGCCCCAGCATTTT	CASSLSGSNQPQHF
TRBV6-5	-	TRBJ1-2	TRBD1	TGTGCCAGCAGTCGGGACAGGCTCTATGGCTACACCTTC	CASSRDRLYGYTF
TRBV3-1/TRBV3-2	-	TRBJ1-2	-	TGTGCCAGCAGCCCATCGTGGCGGGAGGGCTACACCTTC	CASSPSWREGYTF
TRBV5-4	-	TRBJ1-3	-	TGTGCCAGCAGCTTGGATTCAGGGACTGGAAACACCATATATTTT	CASSLDSGTGNTIYF
TRBV19	-	TRBJ1-2	-	TGTGCCAGTAGTCGGGGGGCTTCCCTGGGGTATGGCTACACCTTC	CASSRGASLGYGYTF
TRBV2	-	TRBJ1-5	TRBD1	TGTGCCAGCAGTGACGAGGCAGGGGGTAATCAGCCCCAGCATTTT	CASSDEAGGNQPQHF
TRBV20-1	-	TRBJ2-5	-	TGCAGTGCTAGTCAACCGCTAAAGGCCCAGTACTTC	CSASQPLKAQYF
TRBV4-2	-	TRBJ2-3	-	TGTGCCAGCAGCCAAGATCTTGGAAAGGGAGATACGCAGTATTTT	CASSQDLGKGDTQYF
TRBV6-1	once	TRBJ2-7	-	TGTGCCAGCAGTGAAGCCCCTATCGGGGCGTACGAGCAGTACTTC	CASSEAPIGAYEQYF
TRBV11-3	few	TRBJ1-1	TRBD1	TGTGCCAGCACCGAATCCAGGGGGAAAGCTTTCTTT	CASTESRGKAFF
TRBV5-6	few	TRBJ2-3	-	TGTGCCAGCAGCTTGGAGAGAAGTAGGCCAGATACGCAGTATTTT	CASSLERSRPDTQYF
TRBV6-5	-	TRBJ1-5	-	TGTGCCAGCAGCGCCGGAGTTAGGAGCAATCAGCCCCAGCATTTT	CASSAGVRSNQPQHF
TRBV16	-	TRBJ2-1	-	TGTGCCAGCAGCCAATCCGGGGGGCGCGAGTTCTTC	CASSQSGGREFF
TRBV14	-	TRBJ2-1	TRBD2	TGTGCCAGCAGCCAAGGACGGGGGGGACACAATGAGCAGTTCTTC	CASSQGRGGHNEQFF
TRBV28	-	TRBJ2-2	-	TGTGCCACAGACAGCGCGAACACCGGGGAGCTGTTTTTT	CATDSANTGELFF
TRBV6-5	-	TRBJ1-4	-	TGTGCCAGCAGTTACCGTACAGATACTTGGGAAAAACTGTTTTTT	CASSYRTDTWEKLFF
TRBV2	-	TRBJ1-2	-	TGTGCCAGCAGTAACGGGGCTAACTATGGCTACACCTTC	CASSNGANYGYTF
TRBV27	-	TRBJ2-7	-	TGTGCCAGAAGCAAAAAAGTGGGTTACGAGCAGTACTTC	CARSKKVGYEQYF
TRBV3-1/TRBV3-2	-	TRBJ1-1	TRBD1	TGTGCCAGCAGCCAACCAGGGGGCGGAACTGAAGCTTTCTTT	CASSQPGGGTEAFF
TRBV5-6	-	TRBJ1-3	-	TGTGCCAGCAGCTTCTTGGTAAATGGAAACACCATATATTTT	CASSFLVNGNTIYF
TRBV2	once	TRBJ2-5	-	TGTGCCAGCAGGACAACCACCACCCAGTACTTC	CASRTTTTQYF
TRBV9	-	TRBJ2-7	TRBD2	TGTGCCAGCAGCGTAGAAGGACTAGCGGGATCCGAGCAGTACTTC	CASSVEGLAGSEQYF
TRBV11-2	-	TRBJ1-2	-	TGTGCCAGCAGCTTAGTCAACGTTGCTAACTATGGCTACACCTTC	CASSLVNVANYGYTF
TRBV6-1	-	TRBJ1-1	-	TGTGCCAGCAGTGAAGATCGGGTGAACACTGAAGCTTTCTTT	CASSEDRVNTEAFF
TRBV19	-	TRBJ2-1	TRBD2	TGTGCCAGTCGGTTATGGCTAGCGGGAGAGAATGAGCAGTTCTTC	CASRLWLAGENEQFF
TRBV5-4	-	TRBJ1-1	TRBD1	TGTGCCAGCAGCCCCTGGGACAGCCAGAACACTGAAGCTTTCTTT	CASSPWDSQNTEAFF
TRBV7-6	-	TRBJ2-5	-	TGTGCCAGCAGCTTAGCAGGAGAGATCCAAGAGACCCAGTACTTC	CASSLAGEIQETQYF
TRBV5-5	-	TRBJ1-5	-	TGTGCCAGCAGCTTGGGGATCCATCAGCCCCAGCATTTT	CASSLGIHQPQHF
TRBV28	few	TRBJ1-5	TRBD1	TGTGCCAGCGCGGGGCGGACAGGGATCAATCAGCCCCAGCATTTT	CASAGRTGINQPQHF
TRBV5-5	-	TRBJ2-1	-	TGTGCCAGCAGTTTGGACCTTTACAATGAGCAGTTCTTC	CASSLDLYNEQFF
TRBV10-3	-	TRBJ2-6	-	TGTGCCATCAGTGAGTCCGGGGGGGCCAACGTCCTGACTTTC	CAISESGGANVLTF
TRBV30	few	TRBJ1-2	-	TGTGCCTCCGACCTACAGGGCTACTATGGCTACACCTTC	CASDLQGYYGYTF
TRBV28	once	TRBJ1-5	-	TGTGCCAGCAGGCCGCCTCACCAGCCCCAGCATTTT	CASRPPHQPQHF
TRBV5-6	-	TRBJ1-6	-	TGTGCCAGCAGCTTGGTGGGGGGGAATAATTCACCCCTCCACTTT	CASSLVGGNNSPLHF